The present T cell receptor (beta chain) was sequenced within a study of cytomegalovirus exposure and HLA in healthy donors. Findings and limits, study-wide: It emerged from a later analysis that several of the most significant clusters appeared to be linked to common viral pathogens. Immune exposure data for these donors was limited to CMV serostatus. In a later analysis, TCR beta V- and J-gene trimming was associated with a missense DCLRE1C variant.

There were likely unrecorded immune exposures, though donors were nominally healthy when sampled. The PCR made use of 60 Vbeta and 13 Jbeta primers. Libraries were prepared by immunoSEQ multiplex PCR; TCRdb keeps only in-frame clonotypes and omits some of them. This table holds about 150,000 clones, approximately 80% found once. Trimming took 1 base from V and 0 from J, leaving 8 bases between them. In germline, CDR1 is MNHEY, CDR2 SVGAGI. The CDR3 sequence is 15 residues long. This clone was seen more than once but under ten times. The antigen is undetermined. Sequences were obtained from PBMCs. The TCR was taken from a woman aged 40 to 50 in good health and CMV-seropositive. The genes are TRBV6-5 and TRBJ2-3; D is possibly TRBD1 (6 bases). CDR3 loop: CASSYLGASTDTQYF. CDR3 DNA: TGTGCCAGCAGTTACTTGGGGGCGAGCACAGATACGCAGTATTTT.